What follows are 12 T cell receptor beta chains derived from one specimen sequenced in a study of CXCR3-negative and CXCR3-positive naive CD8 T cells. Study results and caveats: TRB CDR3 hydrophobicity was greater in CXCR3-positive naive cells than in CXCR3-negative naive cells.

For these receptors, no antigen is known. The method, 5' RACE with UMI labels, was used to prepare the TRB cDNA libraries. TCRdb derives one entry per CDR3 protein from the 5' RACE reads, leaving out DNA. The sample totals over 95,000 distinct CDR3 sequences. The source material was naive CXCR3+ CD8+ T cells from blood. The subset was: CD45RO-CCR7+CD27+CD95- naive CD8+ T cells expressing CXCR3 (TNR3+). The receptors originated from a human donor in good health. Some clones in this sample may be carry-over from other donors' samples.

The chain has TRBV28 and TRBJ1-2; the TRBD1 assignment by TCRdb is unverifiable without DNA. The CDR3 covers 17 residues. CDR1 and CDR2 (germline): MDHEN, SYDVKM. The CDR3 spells CASSRRWALQGATGYTF.

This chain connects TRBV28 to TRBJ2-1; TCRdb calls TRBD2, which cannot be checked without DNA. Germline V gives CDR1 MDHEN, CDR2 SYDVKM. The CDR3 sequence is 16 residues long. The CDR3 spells CASSFFGTSGNNEQFF.

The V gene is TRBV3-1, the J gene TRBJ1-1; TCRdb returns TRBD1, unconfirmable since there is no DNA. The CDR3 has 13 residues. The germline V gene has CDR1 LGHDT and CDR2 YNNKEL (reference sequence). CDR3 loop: CASLPDGNTEAFF.

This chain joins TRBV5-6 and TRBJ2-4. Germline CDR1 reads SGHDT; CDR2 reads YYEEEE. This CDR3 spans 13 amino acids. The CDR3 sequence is CASSLASGNIQYF.

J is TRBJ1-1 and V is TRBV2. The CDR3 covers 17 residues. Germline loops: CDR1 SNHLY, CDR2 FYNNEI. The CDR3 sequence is CASSDVLLGGVNTEAFF.

The CDR3 spells CASSEYSEQFF. This sequence joins TRBV25-1 and TRBJ2-1. Germline-derived CDR1 and CDR2 are MGHDK and SYGVNS. This CDR3 has 11 residues.

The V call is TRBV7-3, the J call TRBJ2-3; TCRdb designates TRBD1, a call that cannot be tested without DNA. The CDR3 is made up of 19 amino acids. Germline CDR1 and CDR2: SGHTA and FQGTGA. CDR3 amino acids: CASSLLPGPTRSSTDTQYF.

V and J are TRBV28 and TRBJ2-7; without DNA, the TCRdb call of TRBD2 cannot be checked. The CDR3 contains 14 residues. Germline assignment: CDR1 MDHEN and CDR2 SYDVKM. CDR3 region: CAINLGLMSDEQYF.

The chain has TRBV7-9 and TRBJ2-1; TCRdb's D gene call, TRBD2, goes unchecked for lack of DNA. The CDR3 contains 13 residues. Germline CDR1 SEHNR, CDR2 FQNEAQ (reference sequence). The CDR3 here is CASSSTTWDEQFF.

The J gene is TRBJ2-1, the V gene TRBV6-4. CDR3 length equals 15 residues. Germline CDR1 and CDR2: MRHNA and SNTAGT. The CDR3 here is CASSDSGGSYNEQLF.

The CDR3 loop is CASRKGEKTGELFF. This chain uses TRBV7-3 with TRBJ2-2; TCRdb selects TRBD1, and the lack of DNA leaves this call unchecked. Germline V gene data show CDR1 as SGHTA and CDR2 as FQGTGA. The CDR3 is made up of 14 amino acids.

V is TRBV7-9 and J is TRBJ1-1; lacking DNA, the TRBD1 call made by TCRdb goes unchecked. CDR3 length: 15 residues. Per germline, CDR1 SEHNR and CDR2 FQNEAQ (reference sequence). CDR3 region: CASSVTGEGRPEAFF.